These T cell receptor beta chains were read from a single sample in a study of blood T cell repertoires in COVID-19. The table came from immunoSEQ multiplex PCR; TCRdb's copy has only in-frame clones and leaves some out. The sample carries 130,000 to 150,000 clones, around nine tenths recorded once. Sequenced sample: peripheral blood. These receptors were taken from a woman in her 40s with acute or convalescent COVID-19. Both conserved end residues are part of each CDR3. Each record gives: J gene, clone size, V gene, D gene, CDR3 protein, CDR3 DNA. The D gene is left open where the match is weak. Where a row states a size, it is once, few, many or the class of an expanded clone; other rows omit it.

TRBJ1-5 | NA | TRBV7-9 | NA | CASSQQASNQPQHF | TGTGCCAGCAGCCAACAGGCTAGCAATCAGCCCCAGCATTTT
TRBJ2-1 | NA | TRBV30 | NA | CAWSVGTGLRAEQFF | TGTGCCTGGAGTGTAGGGACTGGGCTTAGGGCTGAGCAGTTCTTC
TRBJ1-2 | NA | TRBV5-1 | NA | CASSPGLGPNYGYTF | TGCGCCAGCAGCCCTGGACTCGGTCCCAACTATGGCTACACCTTC
TRBJ2-5 | NA | TRBV18 | TRBD1 | CASSPRTGRETQYF | TGTGCCAGCTCACCGAGGACAGGGAGGGAGACCCAGTACTTC
TRBJ2-7 | NA | TRBV5-6 | TRBD1 | CASSLSGGSEQYF | TGTGCCAGCAGCTTATCAGGGGGCTCCGAGCAGTACTTC
TRBJ2-7 | NA | TRBV9 | TRBD1 | CASSVGTGGPYEQYF | TGTGCCAGCAGCGTGGGGACAGGGGGCCCCTACGAGCAGTACTTC
TRBJ2-5 | NA | TRBV25-1 | TRBD2 | CASSGGALGETQYF | TGTGCCAGCTCGGGAGGGGCCCTAGGGGAGACCCAGTACTTC
TRBJ2-2 | NA | TRBV6-5 | NA | CASVSSSTGELFF | TGTGCCAGCGTCAGTTCTAGCACCGGGGAGCTGTTTTTT
TRBJ1-4 | NA | TRBV12-3/TRBV12-4 | NA | CASSLSREKLFF | TGTGCCAGCAGTTTAAGCCGCGAAAAACTGTTTTTT
TRBJ1-1 | NA | TRBV3-1/TRBV3-2 | NA | CASSSGVYLEAFF | TGTGCCAGCAGCTCGGGAGTTTACTTGGAAGCTTTCTTT
TRBJ2-1 | NA | TRBV27 | TRBD2 | CASSLILTSGLFNEQFF | TGTGCCAGCAGTTTAATTTTGACTAGCGGACTGTTCAATGAGCAGTTCTTC
TRBJ1-6 | NA | TRBV25-1 | TRBD1 | CASSETGGSPLHF | TGTGCCAGCAGTGAGACAGGGGGTTCACCCCTCCACTTT
TRBJ1-3 | NA | TRBV11-2 | TRBD1 | CASSAGQSSGNTIYF | TGTGCCAGCAGCGCGGGACAGAGCTCTGGAAACACCATATATTTT
TRBJ2-3 | NA | TRBV7-9 | TRBD2 | CASSLGSGSTDTQYF | TGTGCCAGCAGCTTAGGTAGCGGGAGCACAGATACGCAGTATTTT
TRBJ2-3 | NA | TRBV19 | TRBD1 | CASRTTGSTDTQYF | TGTGCCAGTAGAACGACAGGGAGCACAGATACGCAGTATTTT
TRBJ1-1 | NA | TRBV27 | NA | CASSLGQGGTEAFF | TGTGCCAGCAGCCTTGGGCAGGGAGGCACTGAAGCTTTCTTT
TRBJ1-2 | NA | TRBV7-9 | NA | CASSHTGQPYGYTF | TGTGCCAGCAGTCACACCGGACAGCCATATGGCTACACCTTC
TRBJ2-7 | NA | TRBV19 | NA | CASRQDSYEQYF | TGTGCCAGTAGACAGGACAGCTACGAGCAGTACTTC
TRBJ1-6 | NA | TRBV5-8 | NA | CASRRRGTANSPLHF | TGTGCCAGCCGCAGACGGGGTACAGCTAATTCACCCCTCCACTTT
TRBJ2-3 | few | TRBV6-4 | TRBD2 | CASSDGGVRDTQYF | TGTGCCAGCAGTGATGGGGGGGTGCGAGATACGCAGTATTTT
TRBJ2-1 | NA | TRBV18 | TRBD2 | CASSLSGTSGRWNEQFF | TGTGCCAGCTCCCTCTCCGGGACTAGCGGGAGGTGGAATGAGCAGTTCTTC
TRBJ1-5 | NA | TRBV30 | NA | CAWSVQGSQPQHF | TGTGCCTGGAGTGTACAGGGAAGCCAGCCCCAGCATTTT
TRBJ2-3 | NA | TRBV7-8 | NA | CASSLERRGTDTQYF | TGTGCCAGCAGCTTAGAAAGGCGGGGCACAGATACGCAGTATTTT
TRBJ1-2 | NA | TRBV6-5 | TRBD1 | CASSSGQVPYGYTF | TGTGCCAGCAGTTCGGGACAGGTTCCCTATGGCTACACCTTC
TRBJ2-2 | NA | TRBV5-1 | TRBD1 | CASSFRGGPNTGELFF | TGCGCCAGCAGTTTTCGAGGGGGCCCGAACACCGGGGAGCTGTTTTTT
TRBJ1-4 | NA | TRBV3-1/TRBV3-2 | NA | CASSSRGGATNEKLFF | TGTGCCAGCAGCTCCCGGGGGGGTGCAACTAATGAAAAACTGTTTTTT
TRBJ2-7 | NA | TRBV7-3 | NA | CASSLGPGDEQYF | TGTGCCAGCAGCCTTGGACCCGGGGACGAGCAGTACTTC
TRBJ1-4 | NA | TRBV7-2 | NA | CASSLIWGRDEKLFF | TGTGCCAGCAGCTTAATTTGGGGGCGGGATGAAAAACTGTTTTTT
TRBJ2-1 | NA | TRBV18 | TRBD1 | CASSRQPGQGYNEQFF | TGTGCCAGCTCACGACAACCGGGACAGGGTTACAATGAGCAGTTCTTC
TRBJ1-1 | once | TRBV5-1 | TRBD1 | CASSPTGGRTEAFF | TGCGCCAGCAGCCCAACAGGGGGCAGGACTGAAGCTTTCTTT
TRBJ2-1 | NA | TRBV4-2 | TRBD2 | CASSLVEREPDEQFF | TGTGCCAGCAGCCTCGTGGAGCGGGAACCCGATGAGCAGTTCTTC
TRBJ1-1 | NA | TRBV7-9 | NA | CASSLVSGDTEAFF | TGTGCCAGCAGCTTAGTATCAGGGGACACTGAAGCTTTCTTT
TRBJ1-5 | NA | TRBV20-1 | TRBD1 | CSASITGVNQPQHF | TGCAGTGCTAGTATCACAGGGGTTAATCAGCCCCAGCATTTT
TRBJ2-5 | NA | TRBV7-9 | NA | CASSLAGESQETQYF | TGTGCCAGCAGCTTAGCGGGAGAGTCCCAAGAGACCCAGTACTTC
TRBJ1-6 | NA | TRBV18 | TRBD1 | CASSESGGGSPLHF | TGTGCCAGCTCAGAGTCAGGGGGCGGTTCACCCCTCCACTTT
TRBJ2-3 | NA | TRBV19 | NA | CASSIDLLSPGLTDTQYF | TGTGCCAGTAGTATAGATTTACTATCCCCGGGACTCACAGATACGCAGTATTTT
TRBJ1-2 | NA | TRBV7-6 | NA | CASSLAAEGYTF | TGTGCCAGCAGCTTAGCTGCGGAAGGCTACACCTTC
TRBJ1-2 | NA | TRBV19 | NA | CASSHRGRDTSNYGYTF | TGTGCCAGTAGCCATCGGGGACGGGACACGTCTAACTATGGCTACACCTTC
TRBJ2-7 | NA | TRBV7-2 | TRBD2 | CASSREGLAGWITTYEQYF | TGTGCCAGCAGCAGAGAAGGTCTAGCGGGCTGGATAACTACCTACGAGCAGTACTTC
TRBJ2-1 | NA | TRBV19 | NA | CASSMRDEQFF | TGTGCCAGTAGTATGAGGGATGAGCAGTTCTTC
TRBJ2-7 | few | TRBV9 | NA | CASSVGASESSYEQYF | TGTGCCAGCAGCGTAGGGGCTAGCGAGAGCTCCTACGAGCAGTACTTC
TRBJ2-1 | NA | TRBV6-2/TRBV6-3 | TRBD1 | CASSTRGQYNEQFF | TGTGCCAGCAGCACTCGGGGACAGTACAATGAGCAGTTCTTC
TRBJ2-2 | NA | TRBV28 | TRBD2 | CASSLSLSGGALDSGELFF | TGTGCCAGCAGTTTATCCCTTAGCGGGGGGGCCTTGGATAGCGGGGAGCTGTTTTTT
TRBJ2-7 | NA | TRBV7-2 | TRBD2 | CASSLGAGYYGQYF | TGTGCCAGCAGCTTAGGAGCGGGATACTACGGGCAGTACTTC
TRBJ2-1 | once | TRBV9 | NA | CASSEEGGPYNEQFF | TGTGCCAGCAGCGAGGAGGGAGGACCCTACAATGAGCAGTTCTTC
TRBJ2-3 | NA | TRBV7-2 | NA | CASSLAFADTQYF | TGTGCCAGCAGCTTAGCGTTCGCAGATACGCAGTATTTT
TRBJ1-3 | NA | TRBV4-3 | NA | CASSQGQALSGNTIYF | TGCGCCAGCAGCCAAGGACAGGCACTCTCTGGAAACACCATATATTTT
TRBJ1-1 | NA | TRBV5-1 | NA | CASSWVGGNTEAFF | TGCGCCAGCAGCTGGGTAGGGGGGAACACTGAAGCTTTCTTT
TRBJ1-1 | once | TRBV3-1/TRBV3-2 | NA | CASSQGGVNTEAFF | TGTGCCAGCAGCCAAGGAGGAGTGAACACTGAAGCTTTCTTT
TRBJ2-3 | NA | TRBV2 | TRBD1 | CASSDGGQGWDTQYF | TGTGCCAGCAGTGACGGGGGACAGGGGTGGGATACGCAGTATTTT
TRBJ2-3 | NA | TRBV15 | TRBD1 | CATGPGQFTDTQYF | TGTGCCACCGGGCCGGGACAGTTCACAGATACGCAGTATTTT
TRBJ2-3 | NA | TRBV28 | TRBD2 | CASTAGGFTDTQYF | TGTGCCAGCACGGCGGGGGGATTCACAGATACGCAGTATTTT
TRBJ1-2 | NA | TRBV28 | NA | CASSFGGAQGYTF | TGTGCCAGCAGTTTTGGGGGGGCGCAAGGCTACACCTTC
TRBJ1-4 | NA | TRBV24-1 | TRBD1 | CATSDAGTGVNEKLFF | TGTGCCACCAGTGATGCCGGGACAGGGGTTAATGAAAAACTGTTTTTT
TRBJ1-2 | NA | TRBV2 | TRBD1 | CASSDRGSIEGYTF | TGTGCCAGCAGCGACAGGGGATCTATTGAAGGCTACACCTTC
TRBJ1-4 | NA | TRBV5-6 | NA | CASSLAWGGRSRSEKLFF | TGTGCCAGCAGCTTGGCCTGGGGGGGCAGAAGTCGTAGTGAAAAACTGTTTTTT
TRBJ1-1 | NA | TRBV5-8 | NA | CASSPRRVAYTEAFF | TGTGCCAGCAGCCCCCGCCGGGTCGCTTACACTGAAGCTTTCTTT